Detailed here is one TCR beta chain. The data belong to a study of OX40 agonist ivuxolimab in advanced cancers. Overall study: The group had a mean age of about 60 years, ranged from about 20 to 79, and was less than 85% male. Allowance was made for prior anti-PD-1, anti-PD-L1 or anti-CTLA-4 therapy, and roughly 40% had some.

Sequencing used immunoSEQ multiplex PCR; TCRdb keeps in-frame clones, though not all of them. In the table there are around 64,000 clones, around 88% of which are singletons. There are 17 residues in the CDR3. Germline V gene lookup returns CDR1 SNHLY and CDR2 FYNNEI. Trimming shortened V by 8 bases and J by 0 bases, and 17 bases separated the two germline ends. The receptor was isolated from an adult with an advanced solid tumor such as melanoma, head and neck, liver or kidney cancer. This chain joins TRBV2 and TRBJ2-6; no clear D gene. This material consisted of CD4+ or CD8+ T cells sorted from blood, taken in a trial of the OX40 agonist ivuxolimab. The CDR3 DNA reads TGTGCCAGCCGCCGGGTGGGCCAAATCTCTGGGGCCAACGTCCTGACTTTC. Amino acid sequence: CASRRVGQISGANVLTF.